These 9 T cell receptor beta chains originate from one sample sequenced in a study of T cell responses to AZD1222 COVID-19 vaccine. Using immunoSEQ multiplex PCR, the repertoire was profiled, and TCRdb retains in-frame clones only, with some absent. The data contain 150,000 or so clones, 80% to 95% of them singletons. This specimen was peripheral blood, taken on day 0 of AZD1222 vaccination. The source is an adult in good health.

This chain uses TRBV2 with TRBJ1-1; D is unclear. The CDR3 is 13 amino acids. The V gene's germline CDR1 is SNHLY and CDR2 FYNNEI. Deletions cut 6 bases from V and 6 bases from J, with 14 bases between. DNA of the CDR3: TGTGCCAGCAGCCTCCGGTCGGAATCTGAAGCTTTCTTT. Its translation is CASSLRSESEAFF.

The V call is TRBV19, the J call TRBJ1-1; D is possibly TRBD1 (5 bases). Germline V gives CDR1 LNHDA, CDR2 SQIVND (reference sequence). Trimming took 10 bases from V and 5 from J, leaving 20 bases between them. The CDR3 totals 14 residues. Written as DNA, the CDR3 is TGTGCCACCCAGGGTCCCACGGAGAGGACTGAAGCTTTCTTT. This gives the protein CATQGPTERTEAFF.

Only a few counts were recorded for this clone. The chain has TRBV6-1 and TRBJ1-5; D not certain. Germline CDR1 is MNHNS and CDR2 is SASEGT. CDR3 length equals 15 residues. V lost 3 bases and J 1 base, leaving 10 bases between the germline ends. CDR3 sequence: CASSDSDRSNQPQHF. The CDR3 region has the DNA TGTGCCAGCAGTGATTCGGACCGAAGCAATCAGCCCCAGCATTTT.

This clone is a singleton in its sample. The chain joins TRBV6-5 to TRBJ1-5; D is uncertain. Germline CDR1 MNHEY, CDR2 SVGAGI. The CDR3 totals 14 residues. V was shortened by 7 bases and J by 2 bases, with 12 bases between the two germline ends. The CDR3 region has the DNA TGTGCCAGCACAAAATGGGGAGGCAATCAGCCCCAGCATTTT. This gives the protein CASTKWGGNQPQHF.

The chain joins TRBV28 to TRBJ1-2; TRBD1 matches at 8 bases. Unmatched junction bases numbered 13, after V lost 3 bases and J lost 4 bases. The CDR3 is 17 residues long. Germline V CDR1 and CDR2: MDHEN, SYDVKM. Written as DNA, the CDR3 is TGTGCCAGCAGTTTCGGGGGACAGGAGTCTTTCTCCTATGGCTACACCTTC. It yields the protein CASSFGGQESFSYGYTF.

The genes are TRBV29-1 and TRBJ2-2; D possibly corresponds to TRBD2 (6 bases). Per the germline V gene, CDR1 is SQVTM and CDR2 is ANQGSEA. Trimming removed 5 bases at V and 1 base at J, with 11 bases between. The CDR3 extends over 14 amino acids. The CDR3 reads CSVQSGLNTGELFF. CDR3 in DNA: TGCAGCGTTCAGAGCGGGTTGAACACCGGGGAGCTGTTTTTT.

This clone was seen just once. The V call is TRBV4-2, the J call TRBJ1-2; 9 nucleotides line up with TRBD1. The J segment lost 6 bases and the V segment lost 11 bases, leaving 16 bases of the junction unmatched. The CDR3 runs 15 residues. In germline, CDR1 is LGHNA, CDR2 YNFKEQ. CDR3 residues: CAFSGTGTGYHGYTF. The CDR3 bases are TGTGCCTTCTCGGGGACCGGGACAGGGTACCATGGCTACACCTTC.

The V and J genes are TRBV11-1 and TRBJ2-5, with D possibly matching TRBD2 (6 bases). V was trimmed by 3 bases and J by 2 bases, leaving 16 bases between them. Per the germline V gene, CDR1 is SGHAT and CDR2 is FQDESV (reference sequence). CDR3 length: 16 residues. CDR3 sequence (DNA): TGTGCCAGCAGCTTGGGGGGTAGCGTGTCTCAAGAGACCCAGTACTTC. This translates into CASSLGGSVSQETQYF.

The genes are TRBV21-1 and TRBJ2-7; TRBD1 reflects the table's D call only, with no check against the DNA. TRBV21-1 is labeled a pseudogene. The CDR3 spans 15 residues. The DNA for the CDR3 is TGTGCCAGCAGCAAAGCCGGGACAATACGCTACGAGCAGTACTTC. Its protein product is CASSKAGTIRYEQYF.